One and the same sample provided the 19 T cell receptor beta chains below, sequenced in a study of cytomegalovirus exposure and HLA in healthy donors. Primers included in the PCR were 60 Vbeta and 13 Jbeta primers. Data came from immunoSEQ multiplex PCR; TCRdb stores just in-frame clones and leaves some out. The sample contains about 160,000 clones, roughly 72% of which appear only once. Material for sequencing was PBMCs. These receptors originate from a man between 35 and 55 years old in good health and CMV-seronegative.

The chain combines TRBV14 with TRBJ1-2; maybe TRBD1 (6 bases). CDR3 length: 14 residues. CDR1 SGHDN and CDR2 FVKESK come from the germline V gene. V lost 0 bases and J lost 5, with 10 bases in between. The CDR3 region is CASSQDEGGYGYTF. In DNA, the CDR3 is TGTGCCAGCAGCCAAGATGAAGGGGGTTATGGCTACACCTTC.

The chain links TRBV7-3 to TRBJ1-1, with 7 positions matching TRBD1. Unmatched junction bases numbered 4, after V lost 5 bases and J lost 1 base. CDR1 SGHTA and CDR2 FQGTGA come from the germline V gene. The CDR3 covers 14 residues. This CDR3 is CASSPRTGNTEAFF. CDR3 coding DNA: TGTGCCAGCAGCCCCCGGACAGGGAACACTGAAGCTTTCTTT.

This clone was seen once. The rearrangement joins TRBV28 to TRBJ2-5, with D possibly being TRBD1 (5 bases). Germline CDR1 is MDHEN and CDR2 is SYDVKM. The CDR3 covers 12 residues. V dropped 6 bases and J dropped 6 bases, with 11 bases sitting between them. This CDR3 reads CASSEQGKTQYF. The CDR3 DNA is TGTGCCAGCAGCGAGCAGGGAAAGACCCAGTACTTC.

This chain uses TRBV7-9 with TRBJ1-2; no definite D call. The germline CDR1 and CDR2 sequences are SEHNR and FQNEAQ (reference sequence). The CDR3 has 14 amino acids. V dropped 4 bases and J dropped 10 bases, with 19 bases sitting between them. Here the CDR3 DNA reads TGTGCCAGCAGCTCACAATCCCAAGTTTTTGACTACACCTTC. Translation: CASSSQSQVFDYTF.

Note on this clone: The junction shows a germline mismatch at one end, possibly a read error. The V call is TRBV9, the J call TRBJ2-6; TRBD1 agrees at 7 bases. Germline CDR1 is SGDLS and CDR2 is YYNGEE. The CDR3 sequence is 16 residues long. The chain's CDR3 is CASSRTGLSGANGLTF. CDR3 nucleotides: TGTGCCAGCAGCCGGACAGGACTCTCTGGGGCCAACGGCCTGACTTTC.

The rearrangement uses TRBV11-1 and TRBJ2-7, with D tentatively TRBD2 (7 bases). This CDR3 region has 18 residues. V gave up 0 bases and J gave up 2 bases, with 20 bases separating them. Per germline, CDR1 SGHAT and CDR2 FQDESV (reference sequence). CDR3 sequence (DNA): TGTGCCAGCAGCTTAGCCCGGGGGCTAGCGGCGAACACCTACGAGCAGTACGTC. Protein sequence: CASSLARGLAANTYEQYV.

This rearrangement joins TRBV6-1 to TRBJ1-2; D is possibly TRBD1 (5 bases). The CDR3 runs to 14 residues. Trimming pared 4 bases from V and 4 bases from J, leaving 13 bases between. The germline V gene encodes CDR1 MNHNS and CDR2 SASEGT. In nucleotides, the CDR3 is TGTGCCAGCAGTGCATTAGGAGGGACCTATGGCTACACCTTC. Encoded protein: CASSALGGTYGYTF.

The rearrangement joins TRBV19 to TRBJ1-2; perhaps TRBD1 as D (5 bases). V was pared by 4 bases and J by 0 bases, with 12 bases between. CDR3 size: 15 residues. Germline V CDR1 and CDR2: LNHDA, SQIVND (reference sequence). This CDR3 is CASSTTRQSNYGYTF. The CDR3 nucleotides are TGTGCCAGTAGTACCACTCGACAGTCTAACTATGGCTACACCTTC.

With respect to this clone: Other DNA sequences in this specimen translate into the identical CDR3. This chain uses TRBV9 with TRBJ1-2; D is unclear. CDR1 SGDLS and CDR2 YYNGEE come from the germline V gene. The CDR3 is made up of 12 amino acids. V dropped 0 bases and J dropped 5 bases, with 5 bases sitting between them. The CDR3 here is CASSVGGYGYTF. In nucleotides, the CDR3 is TGTGCCAGCAGCGTAGGCGGTTATGGCTACACCTTC.

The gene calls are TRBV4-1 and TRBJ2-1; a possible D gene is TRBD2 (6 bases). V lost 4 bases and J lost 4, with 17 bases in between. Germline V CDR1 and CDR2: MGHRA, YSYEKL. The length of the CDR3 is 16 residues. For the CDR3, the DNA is TGCGCCAGCAGCCTCCCCGGGACTGGACCGTACAATGAGCAGTTCTTC. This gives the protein CASSLPGTGPYNEQFF.

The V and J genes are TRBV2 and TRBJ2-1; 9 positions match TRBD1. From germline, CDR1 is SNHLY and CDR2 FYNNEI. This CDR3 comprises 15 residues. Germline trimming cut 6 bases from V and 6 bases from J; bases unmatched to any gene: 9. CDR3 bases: TGTGCCAGCAGCCCCTCGTGGACAGGGGTCAATGAGCAGTTCTTC. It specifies CASSPSWTGVNEQFF.

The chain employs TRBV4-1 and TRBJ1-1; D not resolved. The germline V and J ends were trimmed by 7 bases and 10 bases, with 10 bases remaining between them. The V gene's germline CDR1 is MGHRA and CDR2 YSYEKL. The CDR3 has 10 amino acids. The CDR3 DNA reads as TGCGCCAGCAATCGTGGAGGAGCTTTCTTT. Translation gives CASNRGGAFF.

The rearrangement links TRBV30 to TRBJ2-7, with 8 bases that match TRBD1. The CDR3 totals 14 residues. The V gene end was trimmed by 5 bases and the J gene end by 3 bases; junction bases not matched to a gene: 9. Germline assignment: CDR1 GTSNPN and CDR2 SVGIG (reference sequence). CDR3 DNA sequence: TGTGCCTGGGGATCCGGGACAGGTCGCTACGAGCAGTACTTC. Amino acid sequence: CAWGSGTGRYEQYF.

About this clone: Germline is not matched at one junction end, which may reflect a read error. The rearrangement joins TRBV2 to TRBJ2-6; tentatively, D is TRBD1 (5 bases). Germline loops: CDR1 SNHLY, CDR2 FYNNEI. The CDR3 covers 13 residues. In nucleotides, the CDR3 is TGTGCCAGCGGCTCCTCTGGGGCCAACGGCCTGACTTTC. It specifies CASGSSGANGLTF.

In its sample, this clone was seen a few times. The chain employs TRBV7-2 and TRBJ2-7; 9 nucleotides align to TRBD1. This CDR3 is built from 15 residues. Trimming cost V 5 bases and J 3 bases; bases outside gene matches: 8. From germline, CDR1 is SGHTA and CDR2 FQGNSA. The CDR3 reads CASSGRGQGYYEQYF. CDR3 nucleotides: TGTGCCAGCAGCGGGCGGGGACAGGGATACTACGAGCAGTACTTC.

The CDR3: CASSIGTGAYNEQFF. For the CDR3, the DNA is TGTGCCAGCTCAATCGGGACAGGGGCTTACAATGAGCAGTTCTTC. The rearrangement joins TRBV18 to TRBJ2-1, with 10 bases aligning to TRBD1. The CDR3 runs 15 residues. The V gene's germline CDR1 is KGHSH and CDR2 LQKENI. V lost 5 bases and J lost 4; bases outside the gene matches: 5. Combining the CDR3 with reference TRBV18 and TRBJ2-1 gives the whole variable domain NAGVMQNPRHLVRRRGQEARLRCSPMKGHSHVYWYRQLPEEGLKFMVYLQKENIIDESGMPKERFSAEFPKEGPSILRIQQVVRGDSAAYFCASSIGTGAYNEQFFGPGTRLTVL.

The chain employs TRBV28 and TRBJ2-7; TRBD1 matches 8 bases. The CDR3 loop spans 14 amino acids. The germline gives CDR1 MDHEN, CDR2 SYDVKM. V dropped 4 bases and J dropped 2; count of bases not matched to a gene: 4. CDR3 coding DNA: TGTGCCAGCAGTTGGGTGACAGGGGCCTACGAGCAGTACTTC. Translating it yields CASSWVTGAYEQYF.

This chain's CDR3 is CATSPEGNSYEQYV. The CDR3 nucleotides are TGTGCCACCTCTCCGGAGGGGAACTCCTACGAGCAGTACGTC. The chain carries TRBV19 and TRBJ2-7; a weak D match, TRBD2 (6 bases). CDR3 length equals 14 residues. Trimming left V 10 bases short and J 0 bases short, with 16 bases between. Germline CDR1 LNHDA, CDR2 SQIVND (reference sequence).

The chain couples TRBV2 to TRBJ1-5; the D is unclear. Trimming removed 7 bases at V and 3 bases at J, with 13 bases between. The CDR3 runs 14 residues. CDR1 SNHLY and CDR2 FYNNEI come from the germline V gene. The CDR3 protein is CASKKAQDNQPQHF. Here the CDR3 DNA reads TGTGCCAGCAAGAAGGCTCAGGACAATCAGCCCCAGCATTTT.